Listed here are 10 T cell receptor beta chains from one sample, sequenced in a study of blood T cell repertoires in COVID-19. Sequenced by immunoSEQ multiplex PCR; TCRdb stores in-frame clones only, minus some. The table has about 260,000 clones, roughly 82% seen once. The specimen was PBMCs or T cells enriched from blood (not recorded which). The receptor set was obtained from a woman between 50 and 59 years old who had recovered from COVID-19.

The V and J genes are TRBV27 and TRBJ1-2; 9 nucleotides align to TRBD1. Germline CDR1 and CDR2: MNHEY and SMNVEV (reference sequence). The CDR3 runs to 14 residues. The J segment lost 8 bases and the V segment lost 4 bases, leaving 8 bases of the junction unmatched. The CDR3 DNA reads TGTGCCAGCAGTTCGCACAGGGGGCTCTGGGGCTACACCTTC. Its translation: CASSSHRGLWGYTF.

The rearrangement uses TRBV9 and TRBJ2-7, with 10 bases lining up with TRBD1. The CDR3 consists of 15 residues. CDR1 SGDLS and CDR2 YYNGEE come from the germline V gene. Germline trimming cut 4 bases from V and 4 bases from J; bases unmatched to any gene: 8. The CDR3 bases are TGTGCCAGCAGCCCAGAAGGGACAGGGGAATACGAGCAGTACTTC. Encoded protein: CASSPEGTGEYEQYF.

The CDR3 spells CSSKGQGNTGELFF. The CDR3 DNA reads as TGCAGCTCTAAAGGACAGGGGAACACCGGGGAGCTGTTTTTT. The chain combines TRBV29-1 with TRBJ2-2; 8 nucleotides match TRBD1. J gave up 1 base and V 8 bases, and 6 bases lay outside the gene matches. The CDR3 consists of 14 residues. Germline assignment: CDR1 SQVTM and CDR2 ANQGSEA.

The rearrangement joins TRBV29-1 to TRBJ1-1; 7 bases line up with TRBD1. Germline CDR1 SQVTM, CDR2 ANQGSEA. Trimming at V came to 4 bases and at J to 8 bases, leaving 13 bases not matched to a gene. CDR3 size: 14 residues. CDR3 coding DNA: TGCAGCGTTGCATTGCCCCGAGAACAGGGGGAAGCTTTCTTT. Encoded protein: CSVALPREQGEAFF.

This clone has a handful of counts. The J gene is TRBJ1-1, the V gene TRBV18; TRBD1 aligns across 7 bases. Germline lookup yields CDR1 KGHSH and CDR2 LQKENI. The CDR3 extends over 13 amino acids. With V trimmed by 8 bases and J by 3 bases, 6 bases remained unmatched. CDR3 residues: CASRQGIDTEAFF. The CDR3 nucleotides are TGTGCCAGCCGACAGGGTATAGACACTGAAGCTTTCTTT.

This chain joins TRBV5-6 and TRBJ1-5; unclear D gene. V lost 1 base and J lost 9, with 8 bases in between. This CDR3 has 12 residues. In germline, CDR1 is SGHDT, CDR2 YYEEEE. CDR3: CASSLTEGPQHF. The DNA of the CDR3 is TGTGCCAGCAGCTTGACCGAGGGGCCCCAGCATTTT.

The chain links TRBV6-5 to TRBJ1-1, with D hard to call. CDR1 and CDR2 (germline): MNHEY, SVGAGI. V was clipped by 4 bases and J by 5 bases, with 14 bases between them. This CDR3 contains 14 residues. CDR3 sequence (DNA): TGTGCCAGCAGTTGGAGCAGAAGTAGGACTGAAGCTTTCTTT. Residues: CASSWSRSRTEAFF.

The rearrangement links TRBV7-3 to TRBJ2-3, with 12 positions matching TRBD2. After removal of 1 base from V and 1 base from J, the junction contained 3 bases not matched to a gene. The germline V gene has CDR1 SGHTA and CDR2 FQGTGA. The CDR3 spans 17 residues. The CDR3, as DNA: TGTGCCAGCAGCTTAAGGGCTAGCGGGAGGGGCACAGATACGCAGTATTTT. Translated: CASSLRASGRGTDTQYF.

CDR3: CASSIGRGTNTEAFF. Here the CDR3 DNA reads TGTGCCAGTAGTATAGGGCGCGGGACTAACACTGAAGCTTTCTTT. The chain uses TRBV19 and TRBJ1-1; D possibly corresponds to TRBD1 (5 bases). Germline CDR1 LNHDA, CDR2 SQIVND (reference sequence). This CDR3 is built from 15 residues. Trimming cost V 1 base and J 2 bases, with 11 bases left between them.

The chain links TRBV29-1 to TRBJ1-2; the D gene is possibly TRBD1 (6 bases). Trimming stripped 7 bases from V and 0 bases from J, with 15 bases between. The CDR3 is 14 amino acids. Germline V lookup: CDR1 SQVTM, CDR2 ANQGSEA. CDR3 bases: TGCAGCGCCGCAGGGGCCGCTACTAACTATGGCTACACCTTC. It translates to CSAAGAATNYGYTF.